Sequencing of this T cell receptor (beta chain) was carried out in a study of circulating CD8 cells and anti-PD-1 response in melanoma. In the study overall: Of 13 patients, seven got anti-PD-1 first and six had prior therapy.

The QIAseq Immune Repertoire TCR panel built the libraries from roughly 16 ng of total RNA. MiXCR was run by TCRdb on the reads, yielding one entry per CDR3 protein. The data show 750 to 850 distinct CDR3 sequences, about 4% seen once. General observations from the study: Some patients were treatment-naive; others were previously treated.

The junction had 6 bases not matched to a gene; V was cut back by 4 bases and J by 2 bases. CDR1 and CDR2 from the germline V gene are SGHTA and FQGTGA. This CDR3 comprises 15 residues. This clonotype is deemed large. What it binds is unknown. Sorting of live CD3+CD8+TCRalphabeta+ cells by PD-1 and/or TIGIT gave four subsets. The receptor comes from a human donor with melanoma. This rearrangement joins TRBV7-3 to TRBJ2-3, with 7 bases aligning to TRBD1. Sample: CD8+ T cells from PBMCs, taken at baseline or after one month of anti-PD-1 therapy (not recorded which). The CDR3 DNA reads as TGTGCCAGCAGCTCCGGGACAGCAAACACAGATACGCAGTATTTT. This encodes CASSSGTANTDTQYF.